The present T cell receptor beta chain was sequenced within a study of blood T cell repertoires in COVID-19. Trimming pared 8 bases from V and 7 bases from J, leaving 17 bases between. The CDR3 extends over 13 amino acids. Profiling relied on immunoSEQ multiplex PCR, and the TCRdb table lists in-frame clones only, not all of them. Here the sample spans about 470,000 clones, roughly 90% being singletons. V and J are TRBV12-3 or TRBV12-4 and TRBJ1-2; D is possibly TRBD1 (5 bases). Sequencing was performed on PBMCs or T cells enriched from blood (not recorded which). The clonotype comes from a woman younger than 30 who had recovered from COVID-19. CDR3 coding DNA: TGTGCCAGCTCCCTGGGGGGGTTGGCTGGCTACACCTTC. Residues: CASSLGGLAGYTF.